This TCR beta chain is from a study of shared clonotypes between healthy human individuals. This CDR3 comprises 13 residues. The V gene's germline CDR1 is SNHLY and CDR2 FYNNEI. V was shortened by 4 bases and J by 6 bases, with 13 bases between the two germline ends. Clones were sequenced by immunoSEQ multiplex PCR, and TCRdb holds only the in-frame ones, with some missing. The table shows 500,000 to 650,000 clones, with around 78% occurring only once. Material: PBMCs. The gene calls are TRBV2 and TRBJ2-7, with TRBD1 as a possible D gene (5 bases). The TCR comes from a woman aged 40 to 50 in good health. Some clones in this sample may be carry-over from other donors' samples. The chain's CDR3 is CASSGDRVGEQYF. CDR3 DNA: TGTGCCAGCAGTGGAGACAGAGTGGGCGAGCAGTACTTC.